This record concerns one T cell receptor beta chain sequence. The data originate from a study of blood T cell repertoires in COVID-19. Study-wide background: The study drew acute and convalescent COVID-19 samples from the United States, Italy and Spain.

How the authors handled the data: Reference gene primer amplification yielded estimated nucleated cell counts. Using immunoSEQ multiplex PCR, the repertoire was profiled, and TCRdb retains in-frame clones only, with some absent. V and J calls and clone size come straight from that table; D and trimming were deduced from the DNA. The profile shows 30,000 to 40,000 clones, approximately 88% of them singletons. This clonotype was obtained from a man in his 60s with active COVID-19. Source material: peripheral blood.

In DNA form, the CDR3 reads TGTGCCAGCAGTACTAGCGGGAGTACCTACGAGCAGTACTTC. It encodes CASSTSGSTYEQYF. This sequence joins TRBV6-2 or TRBV6-3 and TRBJ2-7; TRBD2 agrees at 11 bases. The CDR3 extends over 14 amino acids. J gave up 2 bases and V 5 bases, and 2 bases lay outside the gene matches. Germline CDR1 and CDR2: MNHEY and SVGEGT.